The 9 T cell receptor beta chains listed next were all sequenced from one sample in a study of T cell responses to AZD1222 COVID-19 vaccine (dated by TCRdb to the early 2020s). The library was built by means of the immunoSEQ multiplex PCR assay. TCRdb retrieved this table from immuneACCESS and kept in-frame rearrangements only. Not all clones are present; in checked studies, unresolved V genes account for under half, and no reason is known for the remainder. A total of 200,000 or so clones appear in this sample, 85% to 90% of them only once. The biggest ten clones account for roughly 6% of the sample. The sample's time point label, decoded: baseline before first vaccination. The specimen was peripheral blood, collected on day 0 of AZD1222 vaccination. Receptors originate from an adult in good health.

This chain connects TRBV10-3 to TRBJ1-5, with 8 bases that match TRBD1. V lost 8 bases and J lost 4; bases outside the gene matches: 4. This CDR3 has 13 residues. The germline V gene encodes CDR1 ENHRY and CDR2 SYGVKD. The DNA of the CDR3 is TGTGCCATCCAGGGGGCGACTAATCAGCCCCAGCATTTT. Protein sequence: CAIQGATNQPQHF.

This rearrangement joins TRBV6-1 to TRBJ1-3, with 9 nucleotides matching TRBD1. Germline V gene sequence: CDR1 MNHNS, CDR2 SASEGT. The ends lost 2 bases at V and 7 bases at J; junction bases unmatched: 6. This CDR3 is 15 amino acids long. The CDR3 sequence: CASSERQGGPNTIYF. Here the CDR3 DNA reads TGTGCCAGCAGTGAACGACAGGGGGGTCCGAACACCATATATTTT.

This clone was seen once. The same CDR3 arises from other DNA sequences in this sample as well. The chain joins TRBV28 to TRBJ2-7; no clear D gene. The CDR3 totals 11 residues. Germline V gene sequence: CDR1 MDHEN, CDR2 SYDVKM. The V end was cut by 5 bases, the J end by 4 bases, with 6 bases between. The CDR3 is CASSLTYEQYF. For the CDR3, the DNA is TGTGCCAGCAGTCTCACATACGAGCAGTACTTC.

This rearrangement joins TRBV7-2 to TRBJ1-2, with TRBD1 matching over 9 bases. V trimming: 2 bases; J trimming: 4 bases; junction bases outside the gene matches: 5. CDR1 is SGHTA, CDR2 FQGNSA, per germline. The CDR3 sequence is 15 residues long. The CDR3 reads CASSLMGTGFYGYTF. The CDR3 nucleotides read TGTGCCAGCAGCTTAATGGGGACAGGGTTCTATGGCTACACCTTC.

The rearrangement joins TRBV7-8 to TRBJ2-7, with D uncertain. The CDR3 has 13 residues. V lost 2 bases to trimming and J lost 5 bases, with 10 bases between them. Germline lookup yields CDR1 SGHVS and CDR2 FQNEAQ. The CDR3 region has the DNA TGTGCCAGCAGCTTACTTTCATTGGACGAGCAGTACTTC. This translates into CASSLLSLDEQYF.

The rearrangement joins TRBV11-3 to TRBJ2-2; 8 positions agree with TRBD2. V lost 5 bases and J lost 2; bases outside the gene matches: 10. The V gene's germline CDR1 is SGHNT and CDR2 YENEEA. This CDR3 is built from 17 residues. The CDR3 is CASSPWAGGGNTGELFF. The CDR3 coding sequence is TGTGCCAGCAGCCCCTGGGCGGGGGGCGGAAACACCGGGGAGCTGTTTTTT.

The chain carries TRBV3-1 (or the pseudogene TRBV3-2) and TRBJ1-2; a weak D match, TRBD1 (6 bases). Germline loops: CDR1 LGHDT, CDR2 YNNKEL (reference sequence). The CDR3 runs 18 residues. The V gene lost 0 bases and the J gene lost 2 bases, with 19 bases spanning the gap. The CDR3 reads CASSQEGSRGTHNYGYTF. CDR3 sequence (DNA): TGTGCCAGCAGCCAAGAGGGATCCCGGGGGACACACAACTATGGCTACACCTTC.

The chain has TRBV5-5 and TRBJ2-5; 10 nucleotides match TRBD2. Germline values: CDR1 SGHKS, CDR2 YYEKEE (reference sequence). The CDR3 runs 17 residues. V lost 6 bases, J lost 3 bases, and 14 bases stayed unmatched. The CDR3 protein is CASTPRWLAGEEETQYF. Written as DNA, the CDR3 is TGTGCCAGCACCCCCCGTTGGCTAGCGGGAGAGGAAGAGACCCAGTACTTC. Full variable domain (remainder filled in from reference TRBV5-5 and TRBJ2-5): DAGVTQSPTHLIKTRGQQVTLRCSPISGHKSVSWYQQVLGQGPQFIFQYYEKEERGRGNFPDRFSARQFPNYSSELNVNALLLGDSALYLCASTPRWLAGEEETQYFGPGTRLLVL.

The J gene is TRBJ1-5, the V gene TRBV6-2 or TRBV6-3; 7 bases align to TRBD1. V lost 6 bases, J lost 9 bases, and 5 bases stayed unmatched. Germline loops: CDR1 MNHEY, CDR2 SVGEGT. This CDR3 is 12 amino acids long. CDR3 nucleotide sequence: TGTGCCAGCAGCCCCCAGGGGGGGCCCCAGCATTTT. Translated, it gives CASSPQGGPQHF.